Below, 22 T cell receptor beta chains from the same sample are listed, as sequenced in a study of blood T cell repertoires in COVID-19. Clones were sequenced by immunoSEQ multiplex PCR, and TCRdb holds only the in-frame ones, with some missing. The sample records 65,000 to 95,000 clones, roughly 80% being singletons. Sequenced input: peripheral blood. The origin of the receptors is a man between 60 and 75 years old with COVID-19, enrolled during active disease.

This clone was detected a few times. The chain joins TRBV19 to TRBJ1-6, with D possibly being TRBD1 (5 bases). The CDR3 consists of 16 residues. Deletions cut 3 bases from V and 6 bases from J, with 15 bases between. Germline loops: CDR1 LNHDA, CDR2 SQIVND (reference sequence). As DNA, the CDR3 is TGTGCCAGTAGTATCCGCAGGGTCGGCGGTAATTCACCCCTCCACTTT. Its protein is CASSIRRVGGNSPLHF.

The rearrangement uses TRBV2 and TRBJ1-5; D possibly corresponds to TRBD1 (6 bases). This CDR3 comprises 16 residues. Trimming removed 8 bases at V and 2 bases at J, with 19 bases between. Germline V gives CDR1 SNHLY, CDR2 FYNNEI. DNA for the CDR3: TGTGCCAGCTCCCCCCGGGGGGCGTTAGGCAATCAGCCCCAGCATTTT. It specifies CASSPRGALGNQPQHF.

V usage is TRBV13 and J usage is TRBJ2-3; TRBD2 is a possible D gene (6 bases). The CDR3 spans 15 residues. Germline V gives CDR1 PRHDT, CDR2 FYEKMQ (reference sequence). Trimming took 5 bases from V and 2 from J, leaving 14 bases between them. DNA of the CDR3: TGTGCCAGCAGCACCCACCGGGGGACCACAGATACGCAGTATTTT. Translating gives CASSTHRGTTDTQYF.

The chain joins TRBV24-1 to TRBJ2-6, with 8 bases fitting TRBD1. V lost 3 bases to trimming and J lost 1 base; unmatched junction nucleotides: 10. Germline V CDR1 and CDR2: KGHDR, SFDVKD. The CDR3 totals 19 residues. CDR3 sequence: CATSDTRDRGRSGANVLTF. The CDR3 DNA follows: TGTGCCACCAGTGATACACGTGACAGGGGAAGGTCTGGGGCCAACGTCCTGACTTTC.

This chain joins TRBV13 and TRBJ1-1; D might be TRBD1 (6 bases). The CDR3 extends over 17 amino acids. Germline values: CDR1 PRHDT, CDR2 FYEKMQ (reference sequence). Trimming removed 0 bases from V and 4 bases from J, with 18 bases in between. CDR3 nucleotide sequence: TGTGCCAGCAGCTTAGGGGGGACATCTGGAAAGGGCACTGAAGCTTTCTTT. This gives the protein CASSLGGTSGKGTEAFF. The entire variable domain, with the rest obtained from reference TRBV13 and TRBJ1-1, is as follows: AAGVIQSPRHLIKEKRETATLKCYPIPRHDTVYWYQQGPGQDPQFLISFYEKMQSDKGSIPDRFSAQQFSDYHSELNMSSLELGDSALYFCASSLGGTSGKGTEAFFGQGTRLTVV.

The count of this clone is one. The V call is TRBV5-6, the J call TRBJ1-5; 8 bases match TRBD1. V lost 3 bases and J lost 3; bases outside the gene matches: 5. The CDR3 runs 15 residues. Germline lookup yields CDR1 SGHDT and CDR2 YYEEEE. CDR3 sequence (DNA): TGTGCCAGCAGCTCGGGGACAGGTGACAATCAGCCCCAGCATTTT. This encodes CASSSGTGDNQPQHF.

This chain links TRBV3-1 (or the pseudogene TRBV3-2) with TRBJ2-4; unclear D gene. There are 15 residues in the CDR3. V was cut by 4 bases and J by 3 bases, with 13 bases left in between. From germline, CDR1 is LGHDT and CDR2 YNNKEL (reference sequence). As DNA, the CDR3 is TGTGCCAGCAGCCTTAGTACCGGTCGCAAAAACATTCAGTACTTC. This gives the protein CASSLSTGRKNIQYF.

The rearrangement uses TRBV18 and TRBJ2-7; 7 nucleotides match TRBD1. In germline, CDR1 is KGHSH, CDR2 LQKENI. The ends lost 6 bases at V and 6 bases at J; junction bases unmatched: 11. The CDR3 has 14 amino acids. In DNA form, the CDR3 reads TGTGCCAGCTCCGAGAGTAGAGGGGGCCGCGAGCAGTACTTC. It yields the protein CASSESRGGREQYF.

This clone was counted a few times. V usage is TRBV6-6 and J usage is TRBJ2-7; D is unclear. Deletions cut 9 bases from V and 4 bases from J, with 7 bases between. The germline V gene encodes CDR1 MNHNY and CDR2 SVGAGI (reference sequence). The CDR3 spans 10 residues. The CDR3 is CARTIYEQYF. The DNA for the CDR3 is TGTGCCAGGACAATATACGAGCAGTACTTC.

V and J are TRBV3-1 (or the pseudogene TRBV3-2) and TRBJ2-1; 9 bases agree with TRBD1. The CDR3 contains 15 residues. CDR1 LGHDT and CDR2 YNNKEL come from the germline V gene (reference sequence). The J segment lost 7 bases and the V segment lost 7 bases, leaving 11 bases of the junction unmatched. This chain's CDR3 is CASTRGTGRFNEQFF. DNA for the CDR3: TGTGCCAGCACCCGTGGGACAGGGAGGTTTAATGAGCAGTTCTTC.

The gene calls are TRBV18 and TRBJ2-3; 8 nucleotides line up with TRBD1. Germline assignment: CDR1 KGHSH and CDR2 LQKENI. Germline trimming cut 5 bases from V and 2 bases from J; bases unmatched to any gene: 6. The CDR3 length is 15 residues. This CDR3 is CASSTRQGNTDTQYF. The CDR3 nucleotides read TGTGCCAGCTCAACGCGACAGGGGAACACAGATACGCAGTATTTT.

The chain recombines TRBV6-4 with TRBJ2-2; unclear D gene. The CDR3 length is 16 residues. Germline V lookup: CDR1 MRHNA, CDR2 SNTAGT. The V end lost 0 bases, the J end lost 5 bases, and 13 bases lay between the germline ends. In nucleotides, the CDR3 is TGTGCCAGCAGTGACTCCTCCAGTCGATCGACCGGGGAGCTGTTTTTT. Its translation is CASSDSSSRSTGELFF.

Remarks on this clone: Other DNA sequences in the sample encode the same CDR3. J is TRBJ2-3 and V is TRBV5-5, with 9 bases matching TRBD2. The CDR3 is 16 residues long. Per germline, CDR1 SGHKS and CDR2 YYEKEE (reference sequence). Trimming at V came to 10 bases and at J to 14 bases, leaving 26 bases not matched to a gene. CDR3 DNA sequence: TGTGCCCCCTGCTGGGGTGGGGGCGGGAGGGCCCTCCCTGGGTATTTT. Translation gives CAPCWGGGGRALPGYF.

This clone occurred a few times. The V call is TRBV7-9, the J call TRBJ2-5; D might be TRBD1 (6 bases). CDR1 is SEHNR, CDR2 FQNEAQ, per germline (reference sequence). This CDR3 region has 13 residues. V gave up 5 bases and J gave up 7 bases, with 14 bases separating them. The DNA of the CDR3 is TGTGCCAGCAGCCCTCCCGGGGACATGACCCAGTACTTC. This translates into CASSPPGDMTQYF.

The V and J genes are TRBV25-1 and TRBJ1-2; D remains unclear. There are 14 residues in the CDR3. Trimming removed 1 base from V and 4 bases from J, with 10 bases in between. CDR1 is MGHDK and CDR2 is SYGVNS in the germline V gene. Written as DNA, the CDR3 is TGTGCCAGCAGTGAATTGACCGAGGGCTATGGCTACACCTTC. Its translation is CASSELTEGYGYTF.

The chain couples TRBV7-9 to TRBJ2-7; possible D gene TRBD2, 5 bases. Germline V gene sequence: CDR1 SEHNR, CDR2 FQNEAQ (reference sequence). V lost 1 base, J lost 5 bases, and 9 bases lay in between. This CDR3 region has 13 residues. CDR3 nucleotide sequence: TGTGCCAGCAGCTTAGTAATAGCGAACGAGCAGTACTTC. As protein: CASSLVIANEQYF.

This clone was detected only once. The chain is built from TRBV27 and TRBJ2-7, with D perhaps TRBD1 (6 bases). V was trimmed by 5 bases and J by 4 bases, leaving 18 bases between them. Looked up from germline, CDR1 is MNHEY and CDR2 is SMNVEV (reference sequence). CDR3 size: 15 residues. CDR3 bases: TGTGCCAGCAGTACCCTCAGGGGAAAGGATTACGAGCAGTACTTC. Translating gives CASSTLRGKDYEQYF.

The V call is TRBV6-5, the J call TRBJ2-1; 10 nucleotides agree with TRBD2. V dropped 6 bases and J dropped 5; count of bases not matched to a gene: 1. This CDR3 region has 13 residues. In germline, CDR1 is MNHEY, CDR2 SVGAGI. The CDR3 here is CASRLAGDNEQFF. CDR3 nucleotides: TGTGCCAGCAGGCTAGCGGGGGACAATGAGCAGTTCTTC.

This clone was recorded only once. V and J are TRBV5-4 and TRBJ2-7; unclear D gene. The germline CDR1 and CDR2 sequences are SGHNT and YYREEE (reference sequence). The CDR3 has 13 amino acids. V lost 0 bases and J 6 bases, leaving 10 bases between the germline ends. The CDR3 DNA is TGTGCCAGCAGCTTGGCCCTTCGGAGCGAGCAGTACTTC. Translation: CASSLALRSEQYF. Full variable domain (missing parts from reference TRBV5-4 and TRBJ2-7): ETGVTQSPTHLIKTRGQQVTLRCSSQSGHNTVSWYQQALGQGPQFIFQYYREEENGRGNFPPRFSGLQFPNYSSELNVNALELDDSALYLCASSLALRSEQYFGPGTRLTVT.

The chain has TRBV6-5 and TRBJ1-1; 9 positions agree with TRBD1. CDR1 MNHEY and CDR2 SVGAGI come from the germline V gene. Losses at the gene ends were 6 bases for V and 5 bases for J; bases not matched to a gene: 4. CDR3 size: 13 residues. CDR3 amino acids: CASRTGGRTEAFF. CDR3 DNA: TGTGCCAGCAGGACAGGGGGTCGTACTGAAGCTTTCTTT.

CDR3 protein: CASSTWGGYEQYF. For the CDR3, the DNA is TGTGCCAGCAGCACCTGGGGCGGCTACGAGCAGTACTTC. The V call is TRBV7-6, the J call TRBJ2-7, with D perhaps matching TRBD1 (5 bases). Germline values: CDR1 SGHVS, CDR2 FNYEAQ. The germline V and J ends were trimmed by 5 bases and 3 bases, with 11 bases remaining between them. The CDR3 is 13 residues long.

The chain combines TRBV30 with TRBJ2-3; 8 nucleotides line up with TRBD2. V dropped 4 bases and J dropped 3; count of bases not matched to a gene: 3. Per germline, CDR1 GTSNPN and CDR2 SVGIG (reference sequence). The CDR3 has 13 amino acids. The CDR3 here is CAWNREGTDTQYF. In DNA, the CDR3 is TGTGCCTGGAATCGGGAGGGGACAGATACGCAGTATTTT.